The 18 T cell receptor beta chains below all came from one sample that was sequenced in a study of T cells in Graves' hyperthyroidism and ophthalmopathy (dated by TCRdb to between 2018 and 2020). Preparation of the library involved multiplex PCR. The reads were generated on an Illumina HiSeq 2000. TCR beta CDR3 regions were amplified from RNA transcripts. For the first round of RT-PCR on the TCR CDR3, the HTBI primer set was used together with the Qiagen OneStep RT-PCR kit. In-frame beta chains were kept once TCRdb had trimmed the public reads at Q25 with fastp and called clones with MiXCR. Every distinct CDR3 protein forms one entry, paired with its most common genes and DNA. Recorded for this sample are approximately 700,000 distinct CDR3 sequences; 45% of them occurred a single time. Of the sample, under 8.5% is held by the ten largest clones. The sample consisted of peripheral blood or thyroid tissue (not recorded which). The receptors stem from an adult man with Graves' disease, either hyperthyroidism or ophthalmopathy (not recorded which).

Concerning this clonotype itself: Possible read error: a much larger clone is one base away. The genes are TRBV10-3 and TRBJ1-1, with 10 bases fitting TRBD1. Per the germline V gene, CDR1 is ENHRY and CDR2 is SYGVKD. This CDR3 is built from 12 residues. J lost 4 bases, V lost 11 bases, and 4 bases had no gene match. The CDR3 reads CASGQGSTEAFF. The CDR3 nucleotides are TGTGCCTCGGGACAGGGGAGCACTGAAGCTTTCTTT.

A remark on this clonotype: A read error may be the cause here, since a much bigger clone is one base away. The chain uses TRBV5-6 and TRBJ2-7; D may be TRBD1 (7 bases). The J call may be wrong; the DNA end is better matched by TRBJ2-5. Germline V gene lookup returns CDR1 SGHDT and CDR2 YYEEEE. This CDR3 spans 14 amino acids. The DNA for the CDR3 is TGTGCCAGCAGCGCGGGACAGAACCAAGAGACCCAGTACTTC. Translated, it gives CASSAGQNQETQYF.

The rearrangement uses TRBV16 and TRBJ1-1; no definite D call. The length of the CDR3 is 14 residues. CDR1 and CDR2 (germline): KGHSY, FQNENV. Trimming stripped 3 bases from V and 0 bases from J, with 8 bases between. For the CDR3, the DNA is TGTGCCAGCAGCCATGAGACGGTGAACACTGAAGCTTTCTTT. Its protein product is CASSHETVNTEAFF.

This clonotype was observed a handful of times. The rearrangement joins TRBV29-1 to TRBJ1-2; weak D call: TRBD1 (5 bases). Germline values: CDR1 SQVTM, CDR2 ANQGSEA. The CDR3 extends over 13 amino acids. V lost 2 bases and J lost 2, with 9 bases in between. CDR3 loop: CSVENRLNYGYTF. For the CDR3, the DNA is TGCAGCGTTGAAAACAGGCTAAACTATGGCTACACCTTC.

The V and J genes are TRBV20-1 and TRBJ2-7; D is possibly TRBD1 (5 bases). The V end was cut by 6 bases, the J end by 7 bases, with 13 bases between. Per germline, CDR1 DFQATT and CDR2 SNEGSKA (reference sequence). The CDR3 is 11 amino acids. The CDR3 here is CSAGRQGEQYF. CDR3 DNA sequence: TGCAGTGCCGGCCGCCAGGGAGAGCAGTACTTC.

The CDR3 DNA reads as TGTGCCAGCAGCTTGGCTGAAGTGGGCGAAAAGACCCAGTACTTC. Translation: CASSLAEVGEKTQYF. The chain uses TRBV7-9 and TRBJ2-5; D gene uncertain. The CDR3 is made up of 15 amino acids. The germline V and J ends were trimmed by 3 bases and 6 bases, with 17 bases remaining between them. Germline-derived CDR1 and CDR2 are SEHNR and FQNEAQ (reference sequence).

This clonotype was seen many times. This CDR3 is CSARGAENSPLHF. CDR3 sequence (DNA): TGCAGTGCTAGAGGGGCAGAAAATTCACCCCTCCACTTT. V is TRBV20-1 and J is TRBJ1-6; D remains unclear. CDR3 length: 13 residues. Germline loops: CDR1 DFQATT, CDR2 SNEGSKA (reference sequence). Trimming shortened V by 1 base and J by 7 bases, and 8 bases separated the two germline ends.

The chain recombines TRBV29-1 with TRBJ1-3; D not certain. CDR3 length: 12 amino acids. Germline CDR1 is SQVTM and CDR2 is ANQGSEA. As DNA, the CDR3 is TGCAGTGAGGTGTGGACTGGAAACACCATATATTTT. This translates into CSEVWTGNTIYF.

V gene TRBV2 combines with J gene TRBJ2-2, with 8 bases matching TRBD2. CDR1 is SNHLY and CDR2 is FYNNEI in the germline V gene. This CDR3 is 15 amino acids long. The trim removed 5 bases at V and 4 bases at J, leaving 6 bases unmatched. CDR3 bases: TGTGCCAGCAGTCCTACTAGCGGAACCACCGGGGAGCTGTTTTTT. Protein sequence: CASSPTSGTTGELFF.

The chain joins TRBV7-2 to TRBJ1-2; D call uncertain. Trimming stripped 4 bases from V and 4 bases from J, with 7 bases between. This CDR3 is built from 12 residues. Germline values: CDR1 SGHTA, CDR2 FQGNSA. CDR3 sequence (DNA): TGTGCCAGCAGCTATACGCGCTATGGCTACACCTTC. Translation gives CASSYTRYGYTF.

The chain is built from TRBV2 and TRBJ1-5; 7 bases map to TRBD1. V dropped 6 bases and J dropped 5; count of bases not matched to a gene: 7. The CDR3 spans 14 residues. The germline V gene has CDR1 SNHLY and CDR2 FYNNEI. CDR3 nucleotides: TGTGCCAGCAGGGAGACAGGGCCACATCAGCCCCAGCATTTT. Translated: CASRETGPHQPQHF.

CDR3 sequence reads: CASSLPGHPTGELFF. CDR3 in DNA: TGCGCCAGCAGTTTGCCGGGACACCCCACCGGGGAGCTGTTTTTT. The chain carries TRBV5-1 and TRBJ2-2, with D perhaps TRBD1 (6 bases). Germline CDR1 SGHRS, CDR2 YFSETQ. The ends were cut back, 5 bases at V and 4 bases at J, with 15 bases in the middle. This CDR3 spans 15 amino acids.

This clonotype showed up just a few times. The CDR3 DNA reads as TGTGCCAGCAGTTTATGGCAGAGTGGGGAAAAACTGTTTTTT. It yields the protein CASSLWQSGEKLFF. J is TRBJ1-4 and V is TRBV12-3 or TRBV12-4; D is unclear. This CDR3 has 14 amino acids. V was cut by 2 bases and J by 8 bases, with 12 bases left in between.

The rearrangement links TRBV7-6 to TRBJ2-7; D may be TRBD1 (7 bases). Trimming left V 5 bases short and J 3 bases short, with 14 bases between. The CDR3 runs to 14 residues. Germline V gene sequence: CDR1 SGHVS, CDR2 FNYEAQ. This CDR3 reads CASSPGGIIYEQYF. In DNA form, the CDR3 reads TGTGCCAGCAGCCCAGGGGGGATCATCTACGAGCAGTACTTC.

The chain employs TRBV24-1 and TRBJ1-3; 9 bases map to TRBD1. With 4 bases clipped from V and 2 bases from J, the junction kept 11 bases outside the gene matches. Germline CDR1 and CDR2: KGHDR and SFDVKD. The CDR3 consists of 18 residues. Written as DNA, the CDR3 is TGTGCCACCAGTGACTTGCCGGGACAGGGCCAAGCTGGAAACACCATATATTTT. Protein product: CATSDLPGQGQAGNTIYF.

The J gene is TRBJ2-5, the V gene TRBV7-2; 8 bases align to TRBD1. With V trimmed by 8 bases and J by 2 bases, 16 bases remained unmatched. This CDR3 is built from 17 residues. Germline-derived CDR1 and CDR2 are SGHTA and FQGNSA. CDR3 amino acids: CASPGTGLPNKQETQYF. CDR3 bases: TGTGCCAGCCCTGGGACAGGTCTCCCAAACAAGCAAGAGACCCAGTACTTC.

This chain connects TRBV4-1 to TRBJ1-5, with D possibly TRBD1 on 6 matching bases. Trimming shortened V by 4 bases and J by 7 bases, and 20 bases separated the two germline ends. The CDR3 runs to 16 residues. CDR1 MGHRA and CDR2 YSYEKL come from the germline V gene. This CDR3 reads CASSPTPTGSSQPQHF. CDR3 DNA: TGCGCCAGCAGCCCAACACCGACAGGAAGCAGCCAGCCCCAGCATTTT.

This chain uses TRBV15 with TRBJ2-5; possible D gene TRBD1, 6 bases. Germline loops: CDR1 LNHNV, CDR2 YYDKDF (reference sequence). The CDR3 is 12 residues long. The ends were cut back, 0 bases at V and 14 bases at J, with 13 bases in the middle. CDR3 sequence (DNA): TGTGCCACCAGCAGAGATACGGGACACCACTACTTC. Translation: CATSRDTGHHYF.